This T cell receptor beta chain stems from a study of blood T cell repertoires in COVID-19. The overall study: Acute and convalescent COVID-19 specimens originated in the United States, Italy and Spain.

Some clones are missing from TCRdb's copy, which holds only in-frame ones; the method was immunoSEQ multiplex PCR. The sample contains roughly 290,000 clones, around 89% of which appear only once. Germline lookup yields CDR1 SGDLS and CDR2 YYNGEE. The CDR3 is 17 amino acids. Losses at the gene ends were 4 bases for V and 4 bases for J; bases not matched to a gene: 10. This TCR was sampled from a man aged 25 to 40 with acute or convalescent COVID-19. Sequenced input: peripheral blood. The J gene is TRBJ2-2, the V gene TRBV9; 10 bases match TRBD2. Here the CDR3 reads CASSFRTSGEGTGELFF. The DNA for the CDR3 is TGTGCCAGCAGCTTCCGGACTAGCGGAGAAGGCACCGGGGAGCTGTTTTTT.